These 21 T cell receptor beta chains were all obtained from the same sample, sequenced in a study of identifying expanded T cells in peripheral blood. Produced via immunoSEQ multiplex PCR; TCRdb's table is partial and in-frame only. The sample records about 52,000 clones, approximately 79% being singletons. Sample: blood. All receptors come from a person between 18 and 75 years old in good health.

V gene TRBV5-6 combines with J gene TRBJ2-3; 13 bases are shared with TRBD2. The CDR3 contains 17 residues. Trimming removed 3 bases from V and 5 bases from J; junction bases left unmatched: 9. CDR1 and CDR2 from the germline V gene are SGHDT and YYEEEE. Written as DNA, the CDR3 is TGTGCCAGCAGCTACCCGGGACTAGCGGGGAGGGGAGATACGCAGTATTTT. This encodes CASSYPGLAGRGDTQYF. The full variable domain, completed using reference TRBV5-6 and TRBJ2-3, is DAGVTQSPTHLIKTRGQQVTLRCSPKSGHDTVSWYQQALGQGPQFIFQYYEEEERQRGNFPDRFSGHQFPNYSSELNVNALLLGDSALYLCASSYPGLAGRGDTQYFGPGTRLTVL.

The gene calls are TRBV6-4 and TRBJ2-3, with a tentative D call TRBD2 (5 bases). Germline V gene data show CDR1 as MRHNA and CDR2 as SNTAGT. V lost 3 bases and J 4 bases, leaving 14 bases between the germline ends. The CDR3 has 15 amino acids. CDR3 protein: CASSEGGGFSDTQYF. As DNA, the CDR3 is TGTGCCAGCAGTGAGGGCGGAGGCTTTTCAGATACGCAGTATTTT.

This chain joins TRBV27 and TRBJ1-1; the match to TRBD1 covers 8 bases. The CDR3 is made up of 16 amino acids. V shed 7 bases and J 2 bases; nucleotides not matched to a gene: 12. Per germline, CDR1 MNHEY and CDR2 SMNVEV (reference sequence). The CDR3 spells CASNAYPGQGNTEAFF. CDR3 sequence (DNA): TGTGCCAGCAACGCTTATCCTGGACAGGGCAACACTGAAGCTTTCTTT.

V and J are TRBV19 and TRBJ2-2; D ambiguous. CDR3 length equals 13 residues. CDR1 and CDR2 from the germline V gene are LNHDA and SQIVND (reference sequence). Trimming shortened V by 0 bases and J by 7 bases, and 6 bases separated the two germline ends. The CDR3 nucleotides read TGTGCCAGTAGTATAGATCAGAGCGGGGAGCTGTTTTTT. It is translated as CASSIDQSGELFF.

The J gene is TRBJ2-7, the V gene TRBV4-3, with TRBD1 matching 8 bases. The germline V gene has CDR1 LGHNA and CDR2 YSLEER. The trim removed 4 bases at V and 5 bases at J, leaving 10 bases unmatched. This CDR3 spans 15 amino acids. The CDR3 region has the DNA TGCGCCAGCAGCCTTTCGAGACAGGGGAGGCACGAGCAGTACTTC. Amino acid sequence: CASSLSRQGRHEQYF.

V gene TRBV7-9 combines with J gene TRBJ1-1, with 7 bases that match TRBD1. Germline loops: CDR1 SEHNR, CDR2 FQNEAQ (reference sequence). There are 16 residues in the CDR3. With 4 bases clipped from V and 3 bases from J, the junction kept 11 bases outside the gene matches. CDR3 residues: CASSSLRQGRDTEAFF. The DNA of the CDR3 is TGTGCCAGCAGCTCATTAAGACAGGGTCGGGACACTGAAGCTTTCTTT.

The chain uses TRBV7-2 and TRBJ2-1; the match to TRBD2 covers 9 bases. This CDR3 has 16 amino acids. The trim removed 5 bases at V and 5 bases at J, leaving 10 bases unmatched. Per the germline V gene, CDR1 is SGHTA and CDR2 is FQGNSA. The CDR3 coding sequence is TGTGCCAGCAGCCCCCGGGCGGGAGGGGGGAACAATGAGCAGTTCTTC. Translated, it gives CASSPRAGGGNNEQFF.

The chain links TRBV4-2 to TRBJ2-3; unclear D gene. The ends were cut back, 0 bases at V and 4 bases at J, with 5 bases in the middle. Germline CDR1 reads LGHNA; CDR2 reads YNFKEQ. This CDR3 contains 13 residues. Written as DNA, the CDR3 is TGTGCCAGCAGCCAAGATCTCCCAGATACGCAGTATTTT. Translating gives CASSQDLPDTQYF.

V is TRBV6-5 and J is TRBJ1-5; D may be TRBD1 (5 bases). With 4 bases removed from V and 4 bases from J, the gap between germline ends came to 8 bases. The CDR3 spans 13 residues. CDR1 is MNHEY and CDR2 is SVGAGI in the germline V gene. The CDR3 here is CASSFRANQPQHF. The DNA of the CDR3 is TGTGCCAGCAGTTTCAGGGCAAATCAGCCCCAGCATTTT.

The J gene is TRBJ1-2, the V gene TRBV19; no clear D gene. With 2 bases removed from V and 1 base from J, the gap between germline ends came to 8 bases. Germline assignment: CDR1 LNHDA and CDR2 SQIVND (reference sequence). The CDR3 consists of 14 residues. The CDR3 protein is CASSITGINYGYTF. The CDR3 coding sequence is TGTGCCAGTAGTATAACGGGGATTAACTATGGCTACACCTTC.

This chain links TRBV9 with TRBJ2-2; perhaps TRBD2 as D (6 bases). CDR3 length: 16 residues. Germline CDR1 is SGDLS and CDR2 is YYNGEE. Trimming took 5 bases from V and 4 from J, leaving 18 bases between them. CDR3 sequence: CASSGRRGGSTGELFF. The CDR3 DNA reads TGTGCCAGCAGTGGGAGGAGGGGAGGCAGCACCGGGGAGCTGTTTTTT.

This chain joins TRBV27 and TRBJ2-6; D is perhaps TRBD1 or TRBD2 (5 bases each). The CDR3 contains 15 residues. The germline V gene encodes CDR1 MNHEY and CDR2 SMNVEV (reference sequence). Between the trimmed V and J ends, which lost 6 bases and 6 bases, there was a span of 15 bases. The CDR3 here is CASRPGTSAANVLTF. As DNA, the CDR3 is TGTGCCAGCAGGCCCGGGACCTCGGCGGCCAACGTCCTGACTTTC. The full variable domain, with the rest looked up from reference TRBV27 and TRBJ2-6, is EAQVTQNPRYLITVTGKKLTVTCSQNMNHEYMSWYRQDPGLGLRQIYYSMNVEVTDKGDVPEGYKVSRKEKRNFPLILESPSPNQTSLYFCASRPGTSAANVLTFGAGSRLTVL.

The rearrangement links TRBV5-4 to TRBJ2-3; the match to TRBD1 covers 7 bases. Germline V gene data show CDR1 as SGHNT and CDR2 as YYREEE (reference sequence). The CDR3 is 14 residues long. V was pared by 4 bases and J by 6 bases, with 8 bases of the junction left unmatched. The CDR3 DNA sequence: TGTGCCAGCAGCACGACAGGGCCCCCCGATACGCAGTATTTT. Protein product: CASSTTGPPDTQYF.

This clone was observed once. This chain links TRBV11-3 with TRBJ1-2; TRBD1 matches 7 bases. Germline lookup yields CDR1 SGHNT and CDR2 YENEEA. This CDR3 has 17 residues. Trimming removed 3 bases from V and 2 bases from J; junction bases left unmatched: 12. The CDR3 coding sequence is TGTGCCAGCAGCTTTTCGACAGGGAATTATTTAAACTATGGCTACACCTTC. Translated, it gives CASSFSTGNYLNYGYTF.

This chain's CDR3 is CASKEGPTGSGYTF. The CDR3 coding sequence is TGTGCCAGTAAGGAGGGGCCGACAGGGAGCGGCTACACCTTC. V usage is TRBV19 and J usage is TRBJ1-2, with 7 bases aligning to TRBD1. With V trimmed by 7 bases and J by 8 bases, 13 bases remained unmatched. The CDR3 has 14 amino acids. Germline CDR1 LNHDA, CDR2 SQIVND (reference sequence).

This chain uses TRBV30 with TRBJ1-2; 8 bases are a match to TRBD1. The CDR3 contains 15 residues. V trimming: 2 bases; J trimming: 2 bases; junction bases outside the gene matches: 7. Looked up from germline, CDR1 is GTSNPN and CDR2 is SVGIG (reference sequence). The CDR3: CAWSRDRFLNYGYTF. CDR3 DNA: TGTGCCTGGAGTAGGGACAGGTTTCTCAACTATGGCTACACCTTC.

This clone was observed once. The CDR3 DNA is TGTGCCTGGAGTGTACTAAGGCAGGGAGGCTACACCTTC. Protein sequence: CAWSVLRQGGYTF. The rearrangement links TRBV30 to TRBJ1-2; the D gene is possibly TRBD1 (5 bases). The germline V gene has CDR1 GTSNPN and CDR2 SVGIG (reference sequence). CDR3 length equals 13 residues. With 0 bases removed from V and 8 bases from J, the gap between germline ends came to 13 bases.

The chain couples TRBV6-4 to TRBJ2-7; D is possibly TRBD2 (5 bases). Germline V lookup: CDR1 MRHNA, CDR2 SNTAGT. Trimming shortened V by 10 bases and J by 0 bases, and 13 bases separated the two germline ends. The CDR3 loop spans 13 amino acids. DNA of the CDR3: TGTGCCACCGGACTTGCAGGCTCCTACGAGCAGTACTTC. Translating gives CATGLAGSYEQYF.

V and J are TRBV9 and TRBJ2-1; TRBD1 matches 9 bases. This CDR3 spans 14 amino acids. With 2 bases clipped from V and 7 bases from J, the junction kept 4 bases outside the gene matches. Germline CDR1 reads SGDLS; CDR2 reads YYNGEE. CDR3 sequence (DNA): TGTGCCAGCAGCGTGAGACAGGGGGTAAATGAGCAGTTCTTC. Protein sequence: CASSVRQGVNEQFF.

The sample holds a few counts of this clone. The chain recombines TRBV7-6 with TRBJ1-1; possibly TRBD1 for D (5 bases). The germline V gene encodes CDR1 SGHVS and CDR2 FNYEAQ. The CDR3 runs to 13 residues. Trimming cost V 2 bases and J 4 bases, with 8 bases left between them. The CDR3, as DNA: TGTGCCAGCAGCTTAATTGGGGGCACTGAAGCTTTCTTT. Translating it yields CASSLIGGTEAFF.

The chain is built from TRBV29-1 and TRBJ2-5, with 15 bases aligning to TRBD2. V lost 6 bases and J lost 5; bases outside the gene matches: 4. The CDR3 extends over 14 amino acids. Germline assignment: CDR1 SQVTM and CDR2 ANQGSEA. This CDR3 reads CSVGTSGRRETQYF. In nucleotides, the CDR3 is TGCAGCGTCGGGACTAGCGGGAGGCGGGAGACCCAGTACTTC.